Below are 27 T cell receptor beta chains sequenced from a single sample in a study of metastatic and nonmetastatic thyroid tumors. No patient received treatment before thyroid surgery. TCRdb reassembled clones from the PCR reads with MiXCR. This sample has 20,000 to 25,000 clones; over 25% occur once, and the top ten carry approximately 5.5%. The sequencing input was tumor tissue. The receptor set was obtained from a female donor with papillary thyroid cancer or a benign thyroid nodule (not recorded which). Some clones in this sample may be carry-over from other donors' samples.

There are many counts of this clone. The same CDR3 can be traced to other DNA sequences in this sample. CDR3: CASSFPSGGTYEQYF. CDR3 nucleotides: TGTGCCAGCAGCTTCCCTAGCGGAGGCACCTACGAGCAGTACTTC. The V and J genes are TRBV5-5 and TRBJ2-7, with 7 bases fitting TRBD2. The length of the CDR3 is 15 residues. J gave up 2 bases and V 2 bases, and 7 bases lay outside the gene matches. Germline assignment: CDR1 SGHKS and CDR2 YYEKEE (reference sequence).

DNA of the CDR3: TGCAGTGCTAGAGCCGATAGCGGGATGGGGACAGATACGCAGTATTTT. The encoded protein is CSARADSGMGTDTQYF. This sequence joins TRBV20-1 and TRBJ2-3; 8 bases map to TRBD2. Germline-derived CDR1 and CDR2 are DFQATT and SNEGSKA (reference sequence). The CDR3 has 16 residues. The trim removed 1 base at V and 3 bases at J, leaving 9 bases unmatched.

The V and J genes are TRBV6-1 and TRBJ2-5; perhaps TRBD1 as D (7 bases). The CDR3 is made up of 13 amino acids. Trimming left V 7 bases short and J 5 bases short, with 14 bases between. Looked up from germline, CDR1 is MNHNS and CDR2 is SASEGT. CDR3 sequence reads: CASTQGGPETQYF. In DNA, the CDR3 is TGTGCCAGCACTCAGGGGGGCCCCGAGACCCAGTACTTC.

By sample fraction, this clone is medium-sized. J is TRBJ2-5 and V is TRBV6-1, with D unresolved. Germline lookup yields CDR1 MNHNS and CDR2 SASEGT. CDR3 length: 16 amino acids. With 2 bases removed from V and 4 bases from J, the gap between germline ends came to 17 bases. Here the CDR3 reads CASSELTTLGGETQYF. The CDR3 region has the DNA TGTGCCAGCAGTGAACTGACAACGCTCGGTGGAGAGACCCAGTACTTC.

The sample holds many counts of this clone. The chain uses TRBV9 and TRBJ2-1; 9 nucleotides agree with TRBD2. Germline trimming cut 0 bases from V and 5 bases from J; bases unmatched to any gene: 3. The CDR3 covers 15 residues. The V gene's germline CDR1 is SGDLS and CDR2 YYNGEE. The chain's CDR3 is CASSVVAGGDNEQFF. The CDR3 nucleotides are TGTGCCAGCAGCGTAGTTGCGGGGGGGGACAATGAGCAGTTCTTC. The whole variable domain, filled in from reference TRBV9 and TRBJ2-1, reads DSGVTQTPKHLITATGQRVTLRCSPRSGDLSVYWYQQSLDQGLQFLIQYYNGEERAKGNILERFSAQQFPDLHSELNLSSLELGDSALYFCASSVVAGGDNEQFFGPGTRLTVL.

This clone ranks as medium-sized (0.01 to 0.1%). This rearrangement joins TRBV20-1 to TRBJ2-7; TRBD1 agrees at 10 bases. The germline V gene has CDR1 DFQATT and CDR2 SNEGSKA (reference sequence). The CDR3 is 14 residues long. V lost 0 bases and J lost 4; bases outside the gene matches: 3. CDR3 nucleotide sequence: TGCAGTGCTAGAGATTGGGACAGGGGTTACGAGCAGTACTTC. This encodes CSARDWDRGYEQYF.

This clone was recorded a few times. A clone one base away is much larger, so this may be a read error. V and J are TRBV3-1 and TRBJ2-7, with D uncertain. Germline CDR1 and CDR2: LGHDT and YNNKEL (reference sequence). This CDR3 has 12 residues. CDR3 sequence reads: CANSLWTYEQYF. The CDR3 coding sequence is TGTGCCAACAGCCTTTGGACCTACGAGCAGTACTTC.

This clone was found many times. This chain uses TRBV6-4 with TRBJ2-5; tentative D call: TRBD1 (6 bases). V lost 0 bases, J lost 5 bases, and 13 bases lay in between. The CDR3 spans 15 residues. The germline gives CDR1 MRHNA, CDR2 SNTAGT. The CDR3 nucleotides are TGTGCCAGCAGTGACTCGAAACAGGGTAGGGAGACCCAGTACTTC. It is translated as CASSDSKQGRETQYF.

In regard to this clone: This may arise from a read error, as a much more abundant clone is one base away. The rearrangement joins TRBV7-6 to TRBJ2-2, with a tentative D call TRBD1 (5 bases). The CDR3 covers 16 residues. CDR1 is SGHVS and CDR2 is FNYEAQ in the germline V gene. The CDR3 loop is CSSSLVGFGQGGELFF. The DNA of the CDR3 is TGTTCCAGCAGCTTAGTAGGATTTGGTCAGGGCGGGGAGCTGTTTTTT.

This clone was counted ten times or more. In DNA form, the CDR3 reads TGTGCCAGCAGCTTATCTGTCGGGGGGGGGACAGATACGCAGTATTTT. Protein sequence: CASSLSVGGGTDTQYF. The chain employs TRBV5-8 and TRBJ2-3, with 8 positions matching TRBD2. The V segment lost 2 bases and the J segment 3 bases; nucleotides outside the gene matches: 8. The CDR3 extends over 16 amino acids. CDR1 SGHTS and CDR2 YDEGEE come from the germline V gene.

The table lists this clone with many counts. The genes are TRBV4-3 and TRBJ2-6; D gene unclear. The CDR3 extends over 16 amino acids. The germline V gene has CDR1 LGHNA and CDR2 YSLEER. V lost 3 bases and J lost 0, with 9 bases in between. CDR3 loop: CASSQTFLSGANVLTF. The CDR3 coding sequence is TGCGCCAGCAGCCAGACATTTCTCTCTGGGGCCAACGTCCTGACTTTC.

This clone was seen at least ten times. The CDR3 nucleotides are TGTGCCAGCAGCTTGATTCGCGGTAGCACAGATACGCAGTATTTT. Translation gives CASSLIRGSTDTQYF. The chain has TRBV5-4 and TRBJ2-3, with D hard to call. The germline V and J ends were trimmed by 1 base and 0 bases, with 9 bases remaining between them. Germline-derived CDR1 and CDR2 are SGHNT and YYREEE (reference sequence). The CDR3 covers 15 residues. Looking up the rest from reference TRBV5-4 and TRBJ2-3 gives the full variable domain: ETGVTQSPTHLIKTRGQQVTLRCSSQSGHNTVSWYQQALGQGPQFIFQYYREEENGRGNFPPRFSGLQFPNYSSELNVNALELDDSALYLCASSLIRGSTDTQYFGPGTRLTVL.

This clone appeared many times. Other DNA sequences in the same sample also yield this CDR3. The CDR3 coding sequence is TGTGCCAGTAGTATACGGAGGGCCCCCGGGAATTCACCCCTCCACTTT. As protein: CASSIRRAPGNSPLHF. This rearrangement joins TRBV19 to TRBJ1-6; D gene unclear. The germline V gene encodes CDR1 LNHDA and CDR2 SQIVND (reference sequence). There are 16 residues in the CDR3. V was pared by 2 bases and J by 7 bases, with 15 bases between.

This sequence joins TRBV28 and TRBJ2-7, with 11 bases that match TRBD2. This CDR3 has 15 residues. Germline loops: CDR1 MDHEN, CDR2 SYDVKM. With 8 bases clipped from V and 3 bases from J, the junction kept 9 bases outside the gene matches. The CDR3 here is CASASRLAGGYEQYF. The DNA of the CDR3 is TGTGCCAGCGCTTCCCGGCTAGCGGGAGGCTACGAGCAGTACTTC.

This clone has more than one count but fewer than ten. J is TRBJ2-7 and V is TRBV11-2; perhaps D is TRBD1 or TRBD2 (5 bases each). V was pared by 5 bases and J by 3 bases, with 20 bases between. Germline values: CDR1 SGHAT, CDR2 FQNNGV. The CDR3 is 16 amino acids. CDR3 sequence (DNA): TGTGCCAGCAGCGAGATATGGGGCGGGTTTTTCTACGAGCAGTACTTC. It encodes CASSEIWGGFFYEQYF.

This clone was detected ten times or more. The genes are TRBV7-6 and TRBJ2-5, with D uncertain. Trimming took off 4 bases at V and 1 base at J, with 10 bases between the two ends. CDR1 and CDR2 (germline): SGHVS, FNYEAQ. This CDR3 contains 14 residues. CDR3 residues: CASSSDPGQETQYF. In nucleotides, the CDR3 is TGTGCCAGCAGCTCAGACCCTGGCCAAGAGACCCAGTACTTC.

The sample holds a few counts of this clone. The V call is TRBV25-1, the J call TRBJ2-1, with 12 bases matching TRBD2. The junction had 13 bases not matched to a gene; V was cut back by 5 bases and J by 5 bases. Germline CDR1 and CDR2: MGHDK and SYGVNS. The CDR3 is made up of 18 amino acids. CDR3 nucleotide sequence: TGTGCCAGCAGTCTACACCATAAGACTAGCGGGAGCCACAATGAGCAGTTCTTC. Its translation: CASSLHHKTSGSHNEQFF. Complete variable domain (other parts from reference TRBV25-1 and TRBJ2-1): EADIYQTPRYLVIGTGKKITLECSQTMGHDKMYWYQQDPGMELHLIHYSYGVNSTEKGDLSSESTVSRIRTEHFPLTLESARPSHTSQYLCASSLHHKTSGSHNEQFFGPGTRLTVL.

This clone was recorded many times. The V and J genes are TRBV12-3 or TRBV12-4 and TRBJ1-2, with a possible D match to TRBD1 (5 bases). This CDR3 is 14 amino acids long. V was cut by 3 bases and J by 0 bases, with 8 bases left in between. The CDR3 region is CASSFRDSNYGYTF. As DNA, the CDR3 is TGTGCCAGCAGTTTCAGGGACTCTAACTATGGCTACACCTTC.

This clone was observed many times. The chain combines TRBV3-1 with TRBJ1-1, with D unresolved. V was pared by 0 bases and J by 0 bases, with 8 bases between. This CDR3 contains 15 residues. The germline CDR1 and CDR2 sequences are LGHDT and YNNKEL (reference sequence). The CDR3 DNA follows: TGTGCCAGCAGCCAAGATTCCCCAGTGAACACTGAAGCTTTCTTT. This sequence encodes CASSQDSPVNTEAFF.

This clone has at least ten counts. The gene calls are TRBV5-5 and TRBJ2-1, with D possibly being TRBD2 (7 bases). In germline, CDR1 is SGHKS, CDR2 YYEKEE (reference sequence). This CDR3 is built from 17 residues. Between the trimmed V and J ends, which lost 0 bases and 0 bases, there was a span of 13 bases. The CDR3 protein is CASSLVGGGSSYNEQFF. The CDR3 nucleotides are TGTGCCAGCAGCTTGGTGGGCGGGGGCTCCTCCTACAATGAGCAGTTCTTC. The whole variable domain, filled in from reference TRBV5-5 and TRBJ2-1, reads DAGVTQSPTHLIKTRGQQVTLRCSPISGHKSVSWYQQVLGQGPQFIFQYYEKEERGRGNFPDRFSARQFPNYSSELNVNALLLGDSALYLCASSLVGGGSSYNEQFFGPGTRLTVL.

This clone was counted ten times or more. The V and J genes are TRBV2 and TRBJ2-5, with D tentatively TRBD2 (6 bases). Germline-derived CDR1 and CDR2 are SNHLY and FYNNEI. The CDR3 has 14 residues. The ends were cut back, 3 bases at V and 1 base at J, with 9 bases in the middle. The chain's CDR3 is CASSEVAVQETQYF. CDR3 nucleotides: TGTGCCAGCAGTGAGGTAGCGGTCCAAGAGACCCAGTACTTC.

V is TRBV7-2 and J is TRBJ2-5; no clear D. CDR3 length: 13 amino acids. The germline CDR1 and CDR2 sequences are SGHTA and FQGNSA. The V end was cut by 2 bases, the J end by 4 bases, with 8 bases between. The CDR3 region has the DNA TGTGCCAGCAGCTTAATGCCCTTAGAGACCCAGTACTTC. This encodes CASSLMPLETQYF.

The V and J genes are TRBV5-1 and TRBJ2-1; D possibly corresponds to TRBD2 (5 bases). This CDR3 spans 15 amino acids. V was trimmed by 2 bases and J by 8 bases, leaving 17 bases between them. The germline V gene encodes CDR1 SGHRS and CDR2 YFSETQ. This CDR3 is CASSLQLVGRDEQFF. Written as DNA, the CDR3 is TGCGCCAGCAGCTTACAACTAGTTGGAAGAGATGAGCAGTTCTTC.

This clone was picked up a small number of times. The chain uses TRBV2 and TRBJ2-7, with a weak D call TRBD2 (5 bases). Between the trimmed V and J ends, which lost 8 bases and 6 bases, there was a span of 20 bases. The CDR3 totals 14 residues. Germline V gives CDR1 SNHLY, CDR2 FYNNEI. CDR3 DNA: TGTGCCAGCCTTTCGGGGTTCGCAATGGGCGAGCAGTACTTC. This gives the protein CASLSGFAMGEQYF.

Points on this clone: This sample also contains other DNA sequences that code for the same CDR3. The chain couples TRBV7-9 to TRBJ1-5, with D possibly matching TRBD1 (6 bases). Trimming cost V 6 bases and J 4 bases, with 16 bases left between them. Germline V lookup: CDR1 SEHNR, CDR2 FQNEAQ (reference sequence). This CDR3 spans 15 amino acids. The CDR3 DNA reads as TGTGCCAGCAGTCTAGATCAACAGGGTAATCAGCCCCAGCATTTT. Translating it yields CASSLDQQGNQPQHF. Variable domain in full (rest from reference TRBV7-9 and TRBJ1-5): DTGVSQNPRHKITKRGQNVTFRCDPISEHNRLYWYRQTLGQGPEFLTYFQNEAQLEKSRLLSDRFSAERPKGSFSTLEIQRTEQGDSAMYLCASSLDQQGNQPQHFGDGTRLSIL.

This clone is judged medium-sized (0.01 to 0.1%). The chain carries TRBV6-1 and TRBJ1-5; 7 nucleotides match TRBD1. J gave up 0 bases and V 6 bases, and 5 bases lay outside the gene matches. CDR1 MNHNS and CDR2 SASEGT come from the germline V gene. This CDR3 is 15 amino acids long. CDR3 in amino acids: CASRGGQNSNQPQHF. In DNA form, the CDR3 reads TGTGCCAGCAGGGGGGGACAGAATAGCAATCAGCCCCAGCATTTT.

The chain joins TRBV20-1 to TRBJ1-2, with D possibly being TRBD1 (5 bases). This CDR3 is built from 13 residues. In germline, CDR1 is DFQATT, CDR2 SNEGSKA (reference sequence). The V end was cut by 6 bases, the J end by 4 bases, with 15 bases between. CDR3 nucleotide sequence: TGCAGTGCCCCACTGGGGCGGCCCTATGGCTACACCTTC. The encoded protein is CSAPLGRPYGYTF.